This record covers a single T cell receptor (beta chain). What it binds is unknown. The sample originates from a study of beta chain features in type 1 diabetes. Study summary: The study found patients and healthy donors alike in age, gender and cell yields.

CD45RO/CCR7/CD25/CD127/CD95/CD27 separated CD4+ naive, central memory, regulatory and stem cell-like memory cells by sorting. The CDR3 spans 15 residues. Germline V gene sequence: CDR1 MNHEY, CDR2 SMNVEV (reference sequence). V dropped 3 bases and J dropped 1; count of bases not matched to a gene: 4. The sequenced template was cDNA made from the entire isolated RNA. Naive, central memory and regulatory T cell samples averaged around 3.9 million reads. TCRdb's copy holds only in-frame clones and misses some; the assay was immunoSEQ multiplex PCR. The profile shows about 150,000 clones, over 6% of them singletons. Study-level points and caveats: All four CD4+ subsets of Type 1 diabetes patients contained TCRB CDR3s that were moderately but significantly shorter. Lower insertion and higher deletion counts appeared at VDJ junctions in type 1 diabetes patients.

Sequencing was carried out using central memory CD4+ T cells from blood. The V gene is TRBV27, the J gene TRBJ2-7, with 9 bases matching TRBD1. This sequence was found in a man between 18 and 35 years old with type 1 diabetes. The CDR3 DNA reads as TGTGCCAGCAGTTTTAAAGGACAGGGGTCCTACGAGCAGTACTTC. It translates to CASSFKGQGSYEQYF.